Below are 18 T cell receptor beta chains sequenced from a single sample in a study of identical twins. Via MiXCR, TCRdb re-called the 5' RACE reads, giving one row per CDR3 protein. The top ten clones hold about 0.91% of a sample with about 520,000 distinct CDR3 sequences, roughly a fifth of them seen once. These same records also appear under a second study, on T cells expressing NK-cell markers.

Input material: CD4+ T cells sorted from blood. The receptor set was obtained from a woman aged 18-29 years in good health.

The genes are TRBV7-2 and TRBJ2-7; 13 bases agree with TRBD2. The CDR3 loop spans 17 amino acids. V was clipped by 5 bases and J by 3 bases; unmatched bases: 10. CDR1 is SGHTA, CDR2 FQGNSA, per germline. CDR3 in amino acids: CASSRWSGTSGDYEQYF. CDR3 DNA sequence: TGTGCCAGCAGCAGATGGTCCGGGACTAGCGGGGACTACGAGCAGTACTTC.

This clonotype was counted ten times or more. The chain is built from TRBV29-1 and TRBJ1-1; weak D call: TRBD1 (6 bases). CDR1 is SQVTM and CDR2 is ANQGSEA in the germline V gene. V gave up 6 bases and J gave up 1 base, with 9 bases separating them. The CDR3 contains 12 residues. The chain's CDR3 is CSVARGNTEAFF. CDR3 DNA sequence: TGCAGCGTCGCCAGGGGGAACACTGAAGCTTTCTTT.

This sequence joins TRBV29-1 and TRBJ1-5, with 8 bases aligning to TRBD1. The CDR3 covers 14 residues. CDR1 SQVTM and CDR2 ANQGSEA come from the germline V gene. V lost 7 bases and J lost 5; bases outside the gene matches: 10. The CDR3 loop reads CSATTGANYQPQHF. CDR3 DNA: TGCAGCGCTACGACAGGGGCGAACTATCAGCCCCAGCATTTT. Drawing the rest from reference TRBV29-1 and TRBJ1-5, the complete variable domain is SAVISQKPSRDICQRGTSLTIQCQVDSQVTMMFWYRQQPGQSLTLIATANQGSEATYESGFVIDKFPISRPNLTFSTLTVSNMSPEDSSIYLCSATTGANYQPQHFGDGTRLSIL.

This clonotype was counted a few times. This chain connects TRBV27 to TRBJ1-2; TRBD1 aligns across 9 bases. Trimming removed 4 bases from V and 5 bases from J; junction bases left unmatched: 11. This CDR3 region has 16 residues. Germline V lookup: CDR1 MNHEY, CDR2 SMNVEV (reference sequence). CDR3 sequence (DNA): TGTGCCAGCAGTTCCTCCCCCGGACAGGGGAGGTATGGCTACACCTTC. Protein product: CASSSSPGQGRYGYTF.

This clonotype was detected only a few times. The chain's CDR3 is CASSLGNAQYF. CDR3 DNA: TGTGCCAGCAGCTTGGGAAACGCGCAGTATTTT. The V and J genes are TRBV5-5 and TRBJ2-3; D remains unclear. CDR1 and CDR2 from the germline V gene are SGHKS and YYEKEE (reference sequence). The CDR3 spans 11 residues. The V end was cut by 0 bases, the J end by 10 bases, with 6 bases between.

The V gene is TRBV5-1, the J gene TRBJ2-5, with a possible D match to TRBD2 (5 bases). Germline-derived CDR1 and CDR2 are SGHRS and YFSETQ. V dropped 0 bases and J dropped 3 bases, with 12 bases sitting between them. The CDR3 totals 15 residues. The CDR3 loop is CASSLGLHDEETQYF. The CDR3 DNA reads TGCGCCAGCAGCTTGGGACTACACGATGAAGAGACCCAGTACTTC.

The rearrangement joins TRBV6-2 or TRBV6-3 to TRBJ2-1; D is unresolved. Per the germline V gene, CDR1 is MNHEY and CDR2 is SVGEGT. This CDR3 has 12 amino acids. V lost 3 bases to trimming and J lost 9 bases, with 9 bases between them. This chain's CDR3 is CASSYRFGEQFF. In nucleotides, the CDR3 is TGTGCCAGCAGTTATCGTTTCGGTGAGCAGTTCTTC.

The rearrangement joins TRBV7-9 to TRBJ2-3; 9 nucleotides match TRBD2. The CDR3 is 16 amino acids. V trimming: 11 bases; J trimming: 2 bases; junction bases outside the gene matches: 14. Germline V CDR1 and CDR2: SEHNR, FQNEAQ (reference sequence). The CDR3 DNA reads as TGTGCCGGCATCCCCGTCGAGCGGGGGGCCACAGATACGCAGTATTTT. The encoded protein is CAGIPVERGATDTQYF. Based on the CDR3 plus reference TRBV7-9 and TRBJ2-3, the full variable domain is DTGVSQNPRHKITKRGQNVTFRCDPISEHNRLYWYRQTLGQGPEFLTYFQNEAQLEKSRLLSDRFSAERPKGSFSTLEIQRTEQGDSAMYLCAGIPVERGATDTQYFGPGTRLTVL.

This chain's CDR3 is CASKRGTYNSPLHF. The DNA for the CDR3 is TGTGCCAGCAAGAGGGGGACCTATAATTCACCCCTCCACTTT. The chain employs TRBV3-1 and TRBJ1-6; D might be TRBD1 (6 bases). CDR1 and CDR2 (germline): LGHDT, YNNKEL (reference sequence). The CDR3 loop spans 14 amino acids. Trimming removed 7 bases from V and 2 bases from J, with 9 bases in between.

This chain connects TRBV2 to TRBJ2-3; 13 bases align to TRBD2. Trimming took 4 bases from V and 4 from J; bases not matched to a gene: 5. CDR1 is SNHLY, CDR2 FYNNEI, per germline. The CDR3 length is 16 residues. CDR3 DNA: TGTGCCAGCAGTGCCGGACTAGCGGGGGCCGCAGATACGCAGTATTTT. This codes for CASSAGLAGAADTQYF.

This clonotype was detected only a few times. A much larger clone is a single base away; this may be a read error. This rearrangement joins TRBV27 to TRBJ2-7; 9 bases align to TRBD2. Looked up from germline, CDR1 is MNHEY and CDR2 is SMNVEV (reference sequence). The CDR3 runs to 15 residues. The CDR3 spells CASSIGLAPYYGQYF. In nucleotides, the CDR3 is TGTGCCAGCAGTATCGGACTAGCGCCTTACTACGGGCAGTACTTC.

In this sample, this clonotype turned up a few times. The chain combines TRBV9 with TRBJ1-1; 7 bases map to TRBD1. V trimming: 4 bases; J trimming: 4 bases; junction bases outside the gene matches: 16. CDR3 length equals 17 residues. The germline gives CDR1 SGDLS, CDR2 YYNGEE. The CDR3 loop reads CASSPRAGGFLSTEAFF. Written as DNA, the CDR3 is TGTGCCAGCAGCCCAAGAGCAGGGGGGTTCTTGAGCACTGAAGCTTTCTTT.

This clonotype was picked up a small number of times. The chain has TRBV20-1 and TRBJ2-2, with D perhaps matching TRBD2 (7 bases). Germline V gene sequence: CDR1 DFQATT, CDR2 SNEGSKA (reference sequence). V shed 0 bases and J shed 5 bases, with 13 bases lying between them. CDR3 length equals 15 residues. Here the CDR3 reads CSAREGGPYTGELFF. DNA of the CDR3: TGCAGTGCTAGAGAGGGGGGGCCGTATACCGGGGAGCTGTTTTTT.

The chain has TRBV7-9 and TRBJ1-1; D ambiguous. CDR3 size: 13 residues. Germline V gene data show CDR1 as SEHNR and CDR2 as FQNEAQ (reference sequence). V lost 3 bases, J lost 5 bases, and 10 bases lay in between. The CDR3 protein is CASSFGRTTEAFF. The CDR3 nucleotides are TGTGCCAGCAGCTTCGGGAGAACAACTGAAGCTTTCTTT.

Comment on this clonotype: This sequence may be a read error, since a much larger clone differs from it by one base. V gene TRBV29-1 combines with J gene TRBJ2-1, with 7 positions matching TRBD1. Germline V lookup: CDR1 SQVTM, CDR2 ANQGSEA. The CDR3 spans 13 residues. This CDR3 reads CSERGGSNNEQFF. In DNA, the CDR3 is TGCAGCGAACGAGGGGGCTCCAACAATGAGCAGTTCTTC.

The V gene is TRBV11-3, the J gene TRBJ2-3; TRBD2 agrees at 8 bases. This CDR3 region has 15 residues. Germline lookup yields CDR1 SGHNT and CDR2 YENEEA. The junction had 7 bases not matched to a gene; V was cut back by 5 bases and J by 3 bases. The CDR3 DNA sequence: TGTGCCAGCAGCCCGGGGACTAGTTTTACAGATACGCAGTATTTT. It codes for CASSPGTSFTDTQYF.

The rearrangement joins TRBV19 to TRBJ2-1, with D hard to call. CDR1 and CDR2 (germline): LNHDA, SQIVND (reference sequence). V was trimmed by 1 base and J by 7 bases, leaving 14 bases between them. This CDR3 comprises 15 residues. The CDR3 region has the DNA TGTGCCAGTAGTATAGTACCCTCCCCCGGTAATGAGCAGTTCTTC. This sequence encodes CASSIVPSPGNEQFF. The full variable domain, with the rest looked up from reference TRBV19 and TRBJ2-1, is DGGITQSPKYLFRKEGQNVTLSCEQNLNHDAMYWYRQDPGQGLRLIYYSQIVNDFQKGDIAEGYSVSREKKESFPLTVTSAQKNPTAFYLCASSIVPSPGNEQFFGPGTRLTVL.

J is TRBJ2-1 and V is TRBV20-1; 9 bases map to TRBD1. Germline CDR1 and CDR2: DFQATT and SNEGSKA (reference sequence). J was trimmed by 3 bases and V by 3 bases; bases with no gene match: 12. This CDR3 contains 17 residues. The chain's CDR3 is CSASPPPGQGGYNEQFF. The CDR3 nucleotides are TGCAGTGCTAGTCCGCCCCCGGGACAGGGAGGCTACAATGAGCAGTTCTTC.